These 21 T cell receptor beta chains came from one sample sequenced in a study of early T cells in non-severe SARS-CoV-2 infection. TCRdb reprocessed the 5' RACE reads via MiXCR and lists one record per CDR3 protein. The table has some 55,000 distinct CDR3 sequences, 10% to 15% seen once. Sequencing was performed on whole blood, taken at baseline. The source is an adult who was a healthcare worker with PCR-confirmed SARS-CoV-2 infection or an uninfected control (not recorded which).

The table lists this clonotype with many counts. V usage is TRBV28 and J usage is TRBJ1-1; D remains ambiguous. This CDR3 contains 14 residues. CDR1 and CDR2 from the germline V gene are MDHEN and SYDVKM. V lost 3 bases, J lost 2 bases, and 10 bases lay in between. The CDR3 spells CASSLPGSNTEAFF. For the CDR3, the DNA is TGTGCCAGCAGTTTGCCCGGGTCAAACACTGAAGCTTTCTTT.

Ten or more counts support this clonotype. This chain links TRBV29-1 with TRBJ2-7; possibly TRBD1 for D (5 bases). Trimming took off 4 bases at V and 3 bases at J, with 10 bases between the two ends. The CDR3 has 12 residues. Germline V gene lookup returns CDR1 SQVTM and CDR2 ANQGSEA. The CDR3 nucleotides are TGCAGCGTTGCTGACAGATACTACGAGCAGTACTTC. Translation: CSVADRYYEQYF.

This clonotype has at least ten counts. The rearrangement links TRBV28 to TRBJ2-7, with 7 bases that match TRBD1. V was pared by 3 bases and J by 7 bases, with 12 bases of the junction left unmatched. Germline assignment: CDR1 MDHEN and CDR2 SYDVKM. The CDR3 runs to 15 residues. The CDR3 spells CASSFSGGQAEEQYF. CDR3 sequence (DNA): TGTGCCAGCAGTTTCTCTGGAGGACAGGCGGAGGAGCAGTACTTC.

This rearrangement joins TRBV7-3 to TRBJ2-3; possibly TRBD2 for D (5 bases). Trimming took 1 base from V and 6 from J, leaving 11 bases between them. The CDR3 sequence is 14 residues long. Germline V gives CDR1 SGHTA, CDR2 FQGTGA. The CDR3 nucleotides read TGTGCCAGCAGCTTAAATGGAGGTGGTGATACGCAGTATTTT. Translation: CASSLNGGGDTQYF.

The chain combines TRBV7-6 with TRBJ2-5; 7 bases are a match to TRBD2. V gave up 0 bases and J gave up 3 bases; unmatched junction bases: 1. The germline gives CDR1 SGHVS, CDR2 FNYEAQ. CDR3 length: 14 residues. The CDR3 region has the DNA TGTGCCAGCAGCTTAGCGGGGGGGAAAGAGACCCAGTACTTC. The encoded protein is CASSLAGGKETQYF. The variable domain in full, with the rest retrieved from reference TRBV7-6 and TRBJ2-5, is GAGVSQSPRYKVTKRGQDVALRCDPISGHVSLYWYRQALGQGPEFLTYFNYEAQQDKSGLPNDRFSAERPEGSISTLTIQRTEQRDSAMYRCASSLAGGKETQYFGPGTRLLVL.

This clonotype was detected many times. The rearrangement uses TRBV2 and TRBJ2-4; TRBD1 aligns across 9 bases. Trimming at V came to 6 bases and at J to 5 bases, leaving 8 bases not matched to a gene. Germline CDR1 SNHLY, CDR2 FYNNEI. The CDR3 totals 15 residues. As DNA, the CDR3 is TGTGCCAGCAGCGATGAAAGGGACAGGGAAAACATTCAGTACTTC. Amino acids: CASSDERDRENIQYF.

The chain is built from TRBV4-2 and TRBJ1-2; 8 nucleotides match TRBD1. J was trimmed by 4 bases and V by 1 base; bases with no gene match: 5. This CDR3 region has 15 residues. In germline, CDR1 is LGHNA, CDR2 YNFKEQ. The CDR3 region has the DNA TGTGCCAGCAGCCAAGGGGACAGGAGCAGCTATGGCTACACCTTC. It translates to CASSQGDRSSYGYTF.

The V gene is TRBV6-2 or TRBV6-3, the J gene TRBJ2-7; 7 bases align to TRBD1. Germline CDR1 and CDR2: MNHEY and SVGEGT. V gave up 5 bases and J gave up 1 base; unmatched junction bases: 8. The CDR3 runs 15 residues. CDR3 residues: CASSIRQGFSYEQYF. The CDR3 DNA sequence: TGTGCCAGCAGTATCCGACAGGGATTTTCCTACGAGCAGTACTTC.

CDR3 region: CASSYPNNEQFF. CDR3 in DNA: TGTGCCAGCAGTTACCCAAATAATGAGCAGTTCTTC. The V call is TRBV6-2 or TRBV6-3, the J call TRBJ2-1; no clear D. Trimming cost V 2 bases and J 7 bases, with 6 bases left between them. The CDR3 length is 12 residues. Germline values: CDR1 MNHEY, CDR2 SVGEGT.

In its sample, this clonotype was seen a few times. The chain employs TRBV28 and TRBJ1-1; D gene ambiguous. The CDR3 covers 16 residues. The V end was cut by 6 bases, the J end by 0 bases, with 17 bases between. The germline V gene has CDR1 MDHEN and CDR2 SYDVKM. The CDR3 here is CASRTYGKGMNTEAFF. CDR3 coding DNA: TGTGCCAGCAGGACGTATGGGAAAGGGATGAACACTGAAGCTTTCTTT.

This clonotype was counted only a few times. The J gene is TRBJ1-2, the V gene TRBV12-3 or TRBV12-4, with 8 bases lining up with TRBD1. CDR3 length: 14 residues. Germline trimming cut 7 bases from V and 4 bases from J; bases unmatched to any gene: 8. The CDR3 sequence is CASIVTGVGYGYTF. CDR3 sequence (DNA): TGTGCCAGCATCGTGACAGGGGTTGGCTATGGCTACACCTTC.

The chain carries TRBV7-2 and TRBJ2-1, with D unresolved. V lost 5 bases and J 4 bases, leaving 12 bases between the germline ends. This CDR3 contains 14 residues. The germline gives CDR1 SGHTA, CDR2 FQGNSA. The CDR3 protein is CASSAPGLYNEQFF. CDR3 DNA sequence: TGTGCCAGCAGCGCGCCGGGCCTATACAATGAGCAGTTCTTC.

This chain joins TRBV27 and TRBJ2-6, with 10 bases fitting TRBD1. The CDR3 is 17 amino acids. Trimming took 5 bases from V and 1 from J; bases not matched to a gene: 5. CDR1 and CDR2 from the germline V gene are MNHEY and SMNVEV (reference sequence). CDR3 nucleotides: TGTGCCAGCAGTGCGACAGGGGGCGCGTCTGGGGCCAACGTCCTGACTTTC. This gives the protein CASSATGGASGANVLTF. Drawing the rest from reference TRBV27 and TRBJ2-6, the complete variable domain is EAQVTQNPRYLITVTGKKLTVTCSQNMNHEYMSWYRQDPGLGLRQIYYSMNVEVTDKGDVPEGYKVSRKEKRNFPLILESPSPNQTSLYFCASSATGGASGANVLTFGAGSRLTVL.

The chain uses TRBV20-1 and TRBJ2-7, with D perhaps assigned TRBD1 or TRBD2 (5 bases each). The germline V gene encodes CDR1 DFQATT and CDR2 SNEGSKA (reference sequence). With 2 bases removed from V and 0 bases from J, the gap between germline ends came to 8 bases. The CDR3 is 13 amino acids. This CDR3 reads CSARRGSSYEQYF. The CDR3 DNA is TGCAGTGCTAGACGGGGCAGCTCCTACGAGCAGTACTTC.

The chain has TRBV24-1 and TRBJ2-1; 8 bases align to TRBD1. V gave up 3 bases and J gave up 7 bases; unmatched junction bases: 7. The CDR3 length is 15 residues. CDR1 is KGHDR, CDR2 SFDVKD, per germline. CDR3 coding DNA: TGTGCCACCAGTGATCGCGACAGGGGAGTGAATGAGCAGTTCTTC. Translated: CATSDRDRGVNEQFF.

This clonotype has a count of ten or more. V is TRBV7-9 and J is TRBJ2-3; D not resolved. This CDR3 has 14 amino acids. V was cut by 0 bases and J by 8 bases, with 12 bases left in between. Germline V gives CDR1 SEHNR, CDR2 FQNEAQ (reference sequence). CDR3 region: CASSLAPPDPTQYF. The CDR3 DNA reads TGTGCCAGCAGCTTAGCCCCCCCGGACCCTACGCAGTATTTT.

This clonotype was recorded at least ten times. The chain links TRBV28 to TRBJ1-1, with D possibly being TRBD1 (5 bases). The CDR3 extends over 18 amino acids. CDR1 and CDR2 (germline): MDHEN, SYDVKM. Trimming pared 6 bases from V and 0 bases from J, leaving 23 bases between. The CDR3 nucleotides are TGTGCCAGCAGCCCGATTCGGGACCGAGAGCTGATGAACACTGAAGCTTTCTTT. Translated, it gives CASSPIRDRELMNTEAFF.

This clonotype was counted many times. The CDR3 here is CASSPSTATQNIQYF. The CDR3 DNA follows: TGTGCCAGCAGTCCATCTACAGCGACCCAGAACATTCAGTACTTC. The chain combines TRBV27 with TRBJ2-4; D gene unclear. This CDR3 region has 15 residues. Trimming left V 5 bases short and J 7 bases short, with 18 bases between. Germline assignment: CDR1 MNHEY and CDR2 SMNVEV (reference sequence).

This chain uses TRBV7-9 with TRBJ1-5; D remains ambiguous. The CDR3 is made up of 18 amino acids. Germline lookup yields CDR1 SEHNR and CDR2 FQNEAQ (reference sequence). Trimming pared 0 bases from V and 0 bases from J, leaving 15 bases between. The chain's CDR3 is CASSLALGVSASNQPQHF. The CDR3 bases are TGTGCCAGCAGCTTAGCCCTCGGGGTCTCGGCTAGCAATCAGCCCCAGCATTTT. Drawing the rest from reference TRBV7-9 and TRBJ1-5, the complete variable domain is DTGVSQNPRHKITKRGQNVTFRCDPISEHNRLYWYRQTLGQGPEFLTYFQNEAQLEKSRLLSDRFSAERPKGSFSTLEIQRTEQGDSAMYLCASSLALGVSASNQPQHFGDGTRLSIL.

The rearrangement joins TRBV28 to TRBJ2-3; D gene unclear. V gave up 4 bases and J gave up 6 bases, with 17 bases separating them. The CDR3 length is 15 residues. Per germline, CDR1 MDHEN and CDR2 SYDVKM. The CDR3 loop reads CASSSTPSGSDTQYF. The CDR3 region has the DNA TGTGCCAGCAGTTCAACACCAAGTGGCTCCGATACGCAGTATTTT.

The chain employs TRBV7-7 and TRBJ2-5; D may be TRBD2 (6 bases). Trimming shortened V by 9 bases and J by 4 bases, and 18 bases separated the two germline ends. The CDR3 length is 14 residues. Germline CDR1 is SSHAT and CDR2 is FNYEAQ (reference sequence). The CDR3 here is CASQPSPGGETQYF. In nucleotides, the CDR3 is TGTGCCAGTCAGCCCTCACCCGGGGGAGAGACCCAGTACTTC.